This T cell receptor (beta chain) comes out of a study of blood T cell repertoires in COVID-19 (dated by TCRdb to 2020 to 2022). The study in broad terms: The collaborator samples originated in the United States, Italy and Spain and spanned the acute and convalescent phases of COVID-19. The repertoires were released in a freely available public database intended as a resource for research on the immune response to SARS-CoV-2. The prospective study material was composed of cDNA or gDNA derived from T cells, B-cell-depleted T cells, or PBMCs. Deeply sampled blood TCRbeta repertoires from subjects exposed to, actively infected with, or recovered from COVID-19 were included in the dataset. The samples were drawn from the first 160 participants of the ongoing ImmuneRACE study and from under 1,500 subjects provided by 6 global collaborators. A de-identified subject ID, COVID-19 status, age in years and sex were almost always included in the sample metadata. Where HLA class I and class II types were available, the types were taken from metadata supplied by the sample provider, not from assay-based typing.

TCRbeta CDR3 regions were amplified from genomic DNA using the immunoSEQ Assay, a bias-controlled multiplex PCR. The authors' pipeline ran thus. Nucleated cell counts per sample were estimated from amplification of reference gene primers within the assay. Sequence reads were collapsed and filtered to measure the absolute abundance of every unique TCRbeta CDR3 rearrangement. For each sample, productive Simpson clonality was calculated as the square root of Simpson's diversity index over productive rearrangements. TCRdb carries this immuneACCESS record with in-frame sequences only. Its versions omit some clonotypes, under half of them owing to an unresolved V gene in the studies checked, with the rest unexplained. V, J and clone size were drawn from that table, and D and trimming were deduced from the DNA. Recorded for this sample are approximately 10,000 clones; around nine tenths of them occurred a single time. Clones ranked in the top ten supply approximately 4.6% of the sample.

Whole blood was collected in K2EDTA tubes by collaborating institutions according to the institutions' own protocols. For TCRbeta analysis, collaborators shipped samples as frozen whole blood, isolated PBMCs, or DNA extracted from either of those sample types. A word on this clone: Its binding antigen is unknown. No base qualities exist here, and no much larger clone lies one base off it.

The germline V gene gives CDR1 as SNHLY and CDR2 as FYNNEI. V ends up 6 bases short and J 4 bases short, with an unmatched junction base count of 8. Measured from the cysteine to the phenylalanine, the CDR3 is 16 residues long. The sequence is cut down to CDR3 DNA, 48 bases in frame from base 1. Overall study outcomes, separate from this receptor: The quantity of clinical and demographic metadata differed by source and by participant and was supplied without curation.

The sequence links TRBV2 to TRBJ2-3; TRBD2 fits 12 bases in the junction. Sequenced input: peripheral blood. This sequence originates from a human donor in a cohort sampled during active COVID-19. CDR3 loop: CASRRTSGIGADTQYF. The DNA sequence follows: TGTGCCAGCAGAAGGACTAGCGGGATTGGGGCAGATACGCAGTATTTT.